These 27 T cell receptor beta chains share one sample of origin, sequenced in a study of T cell responses to AZD1222 COVID-19 vaccine. TCRdb's table, derived via immunoSEQ multiplex PCR, lists solely in-frame clones and lacks some. The sample lists some 150,000 clones; roughly 88% were seen once. Material: peripheral blood, obtained on day 0 of AZD1222 vaccination. The source is an adult in good health.

The chain joins TRBV18 to TRBJ2-7, with D hard to call. The length of the CDR3 is 11 residues. Looked up from germline, CDR1 is KGHSH and CDR2 is LQKENI. Trimming pared 5 bases from V and 4 bases from J, leaving 6 bases between. The CDR3 sequence is CASSGFYEQYF. The CDR3 DNA follows: TGTGCCAGCTCAGGGTTTTACGAGCAGTACTTC.

The chain combines TRBV5-5 with TRBJ1-2; 7 nucleotides line up with TRBD1. The CDR3 extends over 15 amino acids. With 4 bases clipped from V and 0 bases from J, the junction kept 6 bases outside the gene matches. Germline-derived CDR1 and CDR2 are SGHKS and YYEKEE (reference sequence). The CDR3 sequence is CASSPWTGANYGYTF. CDR3 coding DNA: TGTGCCAGCAGCCCGTGGACAGGAGCTAACTATGGCTACACCTTC.

The V gene is TRBV4-3, the J gene TRBJ1-3; D ambiguous. With 0 bases removed from V and 1 base from J, the gap between germline ends came to 7 bases. The CDR3 covers 15 residues. CDR1 and CDR2 from the germline V gene are LGHNA and YSLEER. The CDR3 DNA follows: TGCGCCAGCAGCCAAGATGCAGATTCTGGAAACACCATATATTTT. Translating gives CASSQDADSGNTIYF.

This chain uses TRBV12-5 with TRBJ1-2; 10 bases map to TRBD1. The CDR3 is 14 amino acids. CDR1 and CDR2 (germline): LGHNT, FRNRAP. The junction had 4 bases not matched to a gene; V was cut back by 6 bases and J by 3 bases. The CDR3 is CASGGDRGHYGYTF. CDR3 bases: TGTGCTAGTGGCGGGGACAGGGGACACTATGGCTACACCTTC.

This chain joins TRBV2 and TRBJ2-1, with TRBD1 as a possible D gene (11 bases). Germline CDR1 is SNHLY and CDR2 is FYNNEI. The CDR3 has 18 amino acids. Trimming took off 6 bases at V and 8 bases at J, with 29 bases between the two ends. CDR3 sequence (DNA): TGTGCCAGCAGCCAGGACAGGGGGCGGGTAGCGGGAGGTGATGAGCAGTTCTTC. As protein: CASSQDRGRVAGGDEQFF.

The J gene is TRBJ1-2, the V gene TRBV28, with 8 bases identical to TRBD1. CDR1 and CDR2 (germline): MDHEN, SYDVKM. CDR3 length: 14 residues. V shed 4 bases, J shed 5 bases, and the junction held 6 bases outside the gene matches. CDR3 region: CASSSRTGIYGYTF. In DNA form, the CDR3 reads TGTGCCAGCAGTTCCCGGACAGGGATTTATGGCTACACCTTC.

This chain uses TRBV18 with TRBJ1-5, with 7 bases aligning to TRBD1. The CDR3 runs 13 residues. In germline, CDR1 is KGHSH, CDR2 LQKENI. Trimming at V came to 6 bases and at J to 4 bases, leaving 3 bases not matched to a gene. The CDR3 reads CASSLGQNQPQHF. The CDR3 nucleotides read TGTGCCAGCTCGCTGGGACAGAATCAGCCCCAGCATTTT.

J is TRBJ2-7 and V is TRBV12-3 or TRBV12-4; no reliable D call. Trimming shortened V by 6 bases and J by 2 bases, and 5 bases separated the two germline ends. The CDR3 spans 11 residues. The CDR3, as DNA: TGTGCCAGCAGCTTGACCTACGAGCAGTACTTC. It encodes CASSLTYEQYF.

The chain employs TRBV5-6 and TRBJ1-5, with a weak D call TRBD1 (5 bases). V lost 2 bases and J 0 bases, leaving 9 bases between the germline ends. The CDR3 totals 15 residues. CDR1 and CDR2 (germline): SGHDT, YYEEEE. CDR3 DNA: TGTGCCAGCAGCTTCGGGGCCTATAGCAATCAGCCCCAGCATTTT. Translating gives CASSFGAYSNQPQHF.

The chain recombines TRBV5-1 with TRBJ1-1; no firm D call. CDR1 SGHRS and CDR2 YFSETQ come from the germline V gene. V was pared by 7 bases and J by 0 bases, with 10 bases between. The CDR3 totals 13 residues. The CDR3 region is CASSRLMNTEAFF. CDR3 nucleotide sequence: TGCGCCAGCTCCCGGCTCATGAACACTGAAGCTTTCTTT.

The V gene is TRBV29-1, the J gene TRBJ2-7, with 8 bases lining up with TRBD1. Germline V gene data show CDR1 as SQVTM and CDR2 as ANQGSEA. Germline trimming cut 6 bases from V and 2 bases from J; bases unmatched to any gene: 9. The length of the CDR3 is 14 residues. The CDR3 nucleotides read TGCAGCGTGGCCGCGGGACAGGTCGCCTACGAGCAGTACTTC. Protein product: CSVAAGQVAYEQYF.

The V gene is TRBV4-2, the J gene TRBJ1-1; D not certain. Germline CDR1 is LGHNA and CDR2 is YNFKEQ. Trimming left V 0 bases short and J 8 bases short, with 13 bases between. CDR3 length: 14 amino acids. CDR3 sequence (DNA): TGTGCCAGCAGCCAAGAATCTCTGTCAGAAGAAGCTTTCTTT. Translation gives CASSQESLSEEAFF.

This chain connects TRBV10-3 to TRBJ1-4; D uncertain. V lost 6 bases and J 0 bases, leaving 11 bases between the germline ends. The CDR3 runs to 15 residues. CDR1 is ENHRY and CDR2 is SYGVKD in the germline V gene. The CDR3 nucleotides are TGTGCCATCAGCTCGACATTTGCAACTAATGAAAAACTGTTTTTT. Translation: CAISSTFATNEKLFF.

The J gene is TRBJ2-3, the V gene TRBV14, with 9 nucleotides matching TRBD2. Trimming removed 1 base from V and 14 bases from J; junction bases left unmatched: 13. CDR3 length: 15 amino acids. In germline, CDR1 is SGHDN, CDR2 FVKESK. As DNA, the CDR3 is TGTGCCAGCAGCCAAGGAGGGACTAGCTTGGTTCTGCGGTATTTT. It codes for CASSQGGTSLVLRYF. The entire variable domain, with the rest obtained from reference TRBV14 and TRBJ2-3, is as follows: EAGVTQFPSHSVIEKGQTVTLRCDPISGHDNLYWYRRVMGKEIKFLLHFVKESKQDESGMPNNRFLAERTGGTYSTLKVQPAELEDSGVYFCASSQGGTSLVLRYFGPGTRLTVL.

V is TRBV6-5 and J is TRBJ1-5, with D perhaps matching TRBD1 (5 bases). The CDR3 spans 14 residues. Germline-derived CDR1 and CDR2 are MNHEY and SVGAGI. V shed 6 bases and J shed 3 bases, with 12 bases lying between them. CDR3 protein: CASRRDGPNQPQHF. CDR3 bases: TGTGCCAGCAGGAGGGACGGACCCAATCAGCCCCAGCATTTT.

The V and J genes are TRBV4-2 and TRBJ2-1; no clear D. CDR1 and CDR2 (germline): LGHNA, YNFKEQ. This CDR3 comprises 14 residues. V was clipped by 1 base and J by 7 bases, with 11 bases between them. The CDR3 is CASSQVVGPNEQFF. The CDR3 DNA follows: TGTGCCAGCAGCCAAGTAGTAGGCCCTAATGAGCAGTTCTTC.

This clone has ten or more counts. The genes are TRBV25-1 and TRBJ1-6; TRBD1 might be the D (5 bases). The germline gives CDR1 MGHDK, CDR2 SYGVNS. V was clipped by 8 bases and J by 8 bases, with 16 bases between them. The CDR3 extends over 14 amino acids. In DNA, the CDR3 is TGTGCCAGCGCTGGACGGGGCGCTTATTCACCCCTCCACTTT. This sequence encodes CASAGRGAYSPLHF.

The chain uses TRBV30 and TRBJ1-5, with 8 bases aligning to TRBD1. The J segment lost 4 bases and the V segment lost 3 bases, leaving 5 bases of the junction unmatched. Germline-derived CDR1 and CDR2 are GTSNPN and SVGIG (reference sequence). There are 14 residues in the CDR3. CDR3 nucleotide sequence: TGTGCCTGGAGCTCGGGACAGGAGAATCAGCCCCAGCATTTT. It codes for CAWSSGQENQPQHF.

This chain uses TRBV10-3 with TRBJ2-3; possible D gene TRBD2, 6 bases. V lost 6 bases to trimming and J lost 2 bases, with 12 bases between them. Looked up from germline, CDR1 is ENHRY and CDR2 is SYGVKD. The CDR3 runs to 14 residues. CDR3 DNA: TGTGCCATCAGGACCCGGGACTCCACAGATACGCAGTATTTT. Amino acids: CAIRTRDSTDTQYF.

The chain uses TRBV6-5 and TRBJ2-1; 7 bases agree with TRBD2. The CDR3 covers 16 residues. Losses at the gene ends were 2 bases for V and 1 base for J; bases not matched to a gene: 5. Germline CDR1 and CDR2: MNHEY and SVGAGI. CDR3: CASSYLAGASYNEQFF. The CDR3 DNA reads TGTGCCAGCAGTTACCTTGCGGGAGCATCCTACAATGAGCAGTTCTTC.

This chain joins TRBV7-2 and TRBJ1-2; 9 nucleotides match TRBD1. This CDR3 comprises 15 residues. The V segment lost 5 bases and the J segment 1 base; nucleotides outside the gene matches: 5. CDR1 and CDR2 (germline): SGHTA, FQGNSA. CDR3 loop: CASSVGQGSNYGYTF. As DNA, the CDR3 is TGTGCCAGCAGCGTAGGACAGGGGAGTAACTATGGCTACACCTTC.

V gene TRBV11-3 combines with J gene TRBJ1-1, with 7 nucleotides matching TRBD1. CDR3 size: 15 residues. Germline values: CDR1 SGHNT, CDR2 YENEEA. V shed 2 bases, J shed 5 bases, and the junction held 8 bases outside the gene matches. CDR3 sequence (DNA): TGTGCCAGCAGCTTACGAAACAGGGGAGGGACTGAAGCTTTCTTT. This gives the protein CASSLRNRGGTEAFF.

The chain joins TRBV6-5 to TRBJ1-2, with D hard to call. Between the trimmed V and J ends, which lost 3 bases and 2 bases, there was a span of 7 bases. The CDR3 totals 13 residues. Germline loops: CDR1 MNHEY, CDR2 SVGAGI. The CDR3 protein is CASSYLMNYGYTF. As DNA, the CDR3 is TGTGCCAGCAGTTATTTGATGAACTATGGCTACACCTTC.

The rearrangement links TRBV19 to TRBJ2-1; TRBD1 matches at 7 bases. CDR3 length: 13 residues. Germline CDR1 is LNHDA and CDR2 is SQIVND (reference sequence). Losses at the gene ends were 8 bases for V and 3 bases for J; bases not matched to a gene: 4. The CDR3 coding sequence is TGTGCCAGTCTAGGGGGCGACTACAATGAGCAGTTCTTC. Amino acid sequence: CASLGGDYNEQFF.

The chain joins TRBV3-1 (or the pseudogene TRBV3-2) to TRBJ1-3, with TRBD1 as a possible D gene (5 bases). This CDR3 is built from 17 residues. The ends were cut back, 3 bases at V and 1 base at J, with 16 bases in the middle. The germline V gene has CDR1 LGHDT and CDR2 YNNKEL (reference sequence). The CDR3 loop reads CASSQRGGPSSGNTIYF. In DNA form, the CDR3 reads TGTGCCAGCAGCCAGAGGGGAGGACCGTCTTCTGGAAACACCATATATTTT.

The V gene is TRBV10-3, the J gene TRBJ2-7; 13 bases agree with TRBD2. Germline loops: CDR1 ENHRY, CDR2 SYGVKD. Unmatched junction bases numbered 6, after V lost 3 bases and J lost 4 bases. The CDR3 runs 16 residues. The CDR3 DNA reads as TGTGCCATCAGTGAAAAGGGACTAGCGGGATCATACGAGCAGTACTTC. Translation gives CAISEKGLAGSYEQYF.

The J gene is TRBJ2-7, the V gene TRBV6-5, with 12 positions matching TRBD2. Per the germline V gene, CDR1 is MNHEY and CDR2 is SVGAGI. The CDR3 covers 15 residues. The trim removed 6 bases at V and 4 bases at J, leaving 7 bases unmatched. The CDR3 DNA follows: TGTGCCAGCAGCTTATACGGGACTAGCGGGTACGAGCAGTACTTC. This encodes CASSLYGTSGYEQYF.